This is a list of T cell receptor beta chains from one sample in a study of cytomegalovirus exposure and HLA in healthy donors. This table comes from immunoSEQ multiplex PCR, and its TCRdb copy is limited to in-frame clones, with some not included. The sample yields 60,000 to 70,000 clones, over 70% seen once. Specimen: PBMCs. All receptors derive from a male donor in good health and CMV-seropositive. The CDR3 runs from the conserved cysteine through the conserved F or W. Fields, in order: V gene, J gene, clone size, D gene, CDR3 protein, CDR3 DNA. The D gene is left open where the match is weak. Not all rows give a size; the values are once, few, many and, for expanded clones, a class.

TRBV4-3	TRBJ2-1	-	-	CASSQAGPYNEQFF	TGCGCCAGCAGCCAAGCAGGGCCCTACAATGAGCAGTTCTTC
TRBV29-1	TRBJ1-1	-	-	CSVELVLNTEAFF	TGCAGCGTTGAACTAGTTTTGAACACTGAAGCTTTCTTT
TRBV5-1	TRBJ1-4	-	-	CASSSEEKLFF	TGCGCCAGCAGCTCGGAGGAAAAACTGTTTTTT
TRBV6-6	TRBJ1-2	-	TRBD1	CASSYSKQGAGRGYTF	TGTGCCAGCAGTTACTCGAAACAGGGGGCGGGTCGTGGCTACACCTTC
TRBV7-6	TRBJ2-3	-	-	CASSSSPLGGAADTQYF	TGTGCCAGCAGCTCCTCCCCCCTGGGGGGGGCCGCAGATACGCAGTATTTT
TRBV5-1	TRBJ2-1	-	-	CASKQGLSSYNEQFF	TGCGCCAGCAAGCAGGGCCTGAGCTCCTACAATGAGCAGTTCTTC
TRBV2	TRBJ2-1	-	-	CASSPLGGEYNEQFF	TGTGCCAGCAGTCCTCTGGGCGGGGAATACAATGAGCAGTTCTTC
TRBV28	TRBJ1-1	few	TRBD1	CASSFLLRQGGGTEAFF	TGTGCCAGCAGTTTTCTCCTCCGACAGGGGGGGGGCACTGAAGCTTTCTTT
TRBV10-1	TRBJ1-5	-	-	CTSSESAVESNQPQHF	TGCACCAGCAGTGAGTCGGCTGTGGAGAGCAATCAGCCCCAGCATTTT
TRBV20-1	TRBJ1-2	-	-	CSAFGNYGYTF	TGCAGTGCTTTCGGGAACTATGGCTACACCTTC
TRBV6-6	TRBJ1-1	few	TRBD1	CASSYWDSGEAFF	TGTGCCAGCAGTTACTGGGACAGCGGTGAAGCTTTCTTT
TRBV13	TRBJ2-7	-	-	CASSRSYEQYF	TGTGCCAGCAGCCGCTCCTACGAGCAGTACTTC
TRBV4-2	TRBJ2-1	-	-	CASSQDVVAAPPYNEQFF	TGTGCCAGCAGCCAAGATGTTGTGGCGGCCCCCCCCTACAATGAGCAGTTCTTC
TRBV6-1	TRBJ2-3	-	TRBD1	CASSNPGQITDTQYF	TGTGCCAGCAGTAACCCGGGACAGATCACAGATACGCAGTATTTT
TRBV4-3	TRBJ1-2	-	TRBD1	CASSRGAGGYGYTF	TGCGCCAGCAGCCGAGGGGCAGGGGGATATGGCTACACCTTC
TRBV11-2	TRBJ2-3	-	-	CASSIEGATTDTQYF	TGTGCCAGCAGCATCGAAGGAGCGACCACAGATACGCAGTATTTT
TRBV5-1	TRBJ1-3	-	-	CASSLGPQGTGNTIYF	TGCGCCAGCAGCTTGGGACCACAGGGTACTGGAAACACCATATATTTT
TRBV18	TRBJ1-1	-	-	CASSPRQGSKAREAFF	TGTGCCAGCTCACCACGGCAGGGGTCTAAAGCTCGCGAAGCTTTCTTT
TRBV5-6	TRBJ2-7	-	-	CASSLIGLLGEQYF	TGTGCCAGCAGCTTGATAGGACTGCTGGGGGAGCAGTACTTC
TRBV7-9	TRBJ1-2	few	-	CASSGANYGYTF	TGTGCCAGCAGCGGAGCCAACTATGGCTACACCTTC
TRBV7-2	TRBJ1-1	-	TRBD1	CASSPFTGATEAFF	TGTGCCAGCAGCCCTTTTACAGGGGCCACTGAAGCTTTCTTT
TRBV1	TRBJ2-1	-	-	CTSSQDTGTSGNNEQFF	TGCACCAGCAGCCAAGATACCGGGACTAGCGGAAACAATGAGCAGTTCTTC
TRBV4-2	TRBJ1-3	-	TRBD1	CASSPRWTGGINTIYF	TGTGCCAGCAGCCCCCGCTGGACAGGGGGTATAAACACCATATATTTT